This T cell receptor beta chain came from a study of technical replicates of blood from a handful of donors. The repertoire was sequenced with immunoSEQ multiplex PCR; TCRdb's copy has only in-frame clones and lacks some. Among tens of thousands of clones, about 92% were seen once, and the ten largest hold about 0.36%. The source material was T cells isolated from PBMCs. The receptor comes from a human donor in good health.

The CDR3 region has the DNA TGTGCCAGCAGTGAGGGTCGGGGGGGTACTGAAGCTTTCTTT. Its protein product is CASSEGRGGTEAFF. V gene TRBV2 combines with J gene TRBJ1-1; perhaps TRBD1 as D (5 bases). Germline CDR1 and CDR2: SNHLY and FYNNEI. This CDR3 spans 14 amino acids. Trimming shortened V by 3 bases and J by 5 bases, and 13 bases separated the two germline ends.